These 26 T cell receptor beta chains were sequenced from one sample in a study of CD8 T cells in ankylosing spondylitis. No cognate antigen is known for these TCRs. TCRdb reprocessed the 5' RACE reads via MiXCR and lists one record per CDR3 protein. The table lists some 800,000 distinct CDR3 sequences, 10% to 15% of them singletons. Study-level results: A TCR beta motif made of under 10 highly homologous variants seemed typical of ankylosing spondylitis blood.

Input material: blood, either unsorted or a sorted T cell fraction (not recorded which). The receptors were sampled from a male donor with ankylosing spondylitis.

V usage is TRBV6-5 and J usage is TRBJ1-2; no clear D. Germline V CDR1 and CDR2: MNHEY, SVGAGI. V was trimmed by 2 bases and J by 6 bases, leaving 16 bases between them. The CDR3 totals 15 residues. The DNA for the CDR3 is TGTGCCAGCAGTTACCTCCGGCAGGAAGGGCATGGCTACACCTTC. Translating gives CASSYLRQEGHGYTF.

The CDR3, as DNA: TGTGCCAGCTCACCACGGGATCGGGAAGCTTTCTTT. Protein sequence: CASSPRDREAFF. The chain recombines TRBV18 with TRBJ1-1; D is undetermined. The germline V gene has CDR1 KGHSH and CDR2 LQKENI. V was pared by 1 base and J by 8 bases, with 8 bases between. The CDR3 has 12 amino acids.

CDR3 DNA sequence: TGCAGTGCTAGAGACGCGACTAGCGGAAACTACAATGAGCAGTTCTTC. It specifies CSARDATSGNYNEQFF. This chain joins TRBV20-1 and TRBJ2-1, with 9 bases matching TRBD2. Germline CDR1 reads DFQATT; CDR2 reads SNEGSKA (reference sequence). The trim removed 0 bases at V and 3 bases at J, leaving 6 bases unmatched. The CDR3 is made up of 16 amino acids.

The genes are TRBV5-1 and TRBJ2-5, with 12 bases identical to TRBD2. The CDR3 spans 16 residues. The germline V gene has CDR1 SGHRS and CDR2 YFSETQ. With 2 bases clipped from V and 4 bases from J, the junction kept 6 bases outside the gene matches. CDR3 amino acids: CASSLTSGRMGETQYF. Written as DNA, the CDR3 is TGCGCCAGCAGCTTAACTAGCGGGAGGATGGGAGAGACCCAGTACTTC.

This clonotype was detected a few times. This rearrangement joins TRBV12-3 or TRBV12-4 to TRBJ1-6; the D is unclear. Trimming stripped 4 bases from V and 10 bases from J, with 11 bases between. The CDR3 sequence is 13 residues long. The CDR3 nucleotides are TGTGCCAGCAGTTATCCCCCCGGATCACCCCTCCACTTT. Amino acid sequence: CASSYPPGSPLHF.

This clonotype has a handful of counts. The chain is built from TRBV3-1 and TRBJ1-4; 7 bases match TRBD1. Germline V gene lookup returns CDR1 LGHDT and CDR2 YNNKEL (reference sequence). V trimming: 4 bases; J trimming: 6 bases; junction bases outside the gene matches: 11. The length of the CDR3 is 16 residues. This CDR3 is CASSPLRQGRDEKLFF. For the CDR3, the DNA is TGTGCCAGCAGCCCCCTACGACAGGGAAGGGATGAAAAACTGTTTTTT.

This rearrangement joins TRBV20-1 to TRBJ1-4; no clear D gene. The CDR3 is 14 amino acids. CDR1 is DFQATT, CDR2 SNEGSKA, per germline (reference sequence). The V end was cut by 3 bases, the J end by 7 bases, with 15 bases between. Here the CDR3 DNA reads TGCAGTGCTAGGGAGGATCCGGGTGGTGAAAAACTGTTTTTT. Residues: CSAREDPGGEKLFF.

This chain links TRBV5-6 with TRBJ2-2; the D is unclear. The V gene's germline CDR1 is SGHDT and CDR2 YYEEEE. V was shortened by 3 bases and J by 13 bases, with 16 bases between the two germline ends. This CDR3 contains 13 residues. As DNA, the CDR3 is TGTGCCAGCAGCTCGGGCTCCTCCCGCGGGCTGTTTTTT. Its translation is CASSSGSSRGLFF.

This chain connects TRBV5-1 to TRBJ1-1; 7 bases line up with TRBD1. Unmatched junction bases numbered 11, after V lost 6 bases and J lost 3 bases. This CDR3 is built from 15 residues. The germline CDR1 and CDR2 sequences are SGHRS and YFSETQ. The CDR3 bases are TGCGCCAGCACCCCAGGGGGGGGAAAAGACACTGAAGCTTTCTTT. It is translated as CASTPGGGKDTEAFF. The whole variable domain, filled in from reference TRBV5-1 and TRBJ1-1, reads KAGVTQTPRYLIKTRGQQVTLSCSPISGHRSVSWYQQTPGQGLQFLFEYFSETQRNKGNFPGRFSGRQFSNSRSEMNVSTLELGDSALYLCASTPGGGKDTEAFFGQGTRLTVV.

The chain combines TRBV4-3 with TRBJ2-3; 12 positions match TRBD2. The CDR3 is 18 residues long. Germline V gene data show CDR1 as LGHNA and CDR2 as YSLEER. V trimming: 0 bases; J trimming: 6 bases; junction bases outside the gene matches: 10. CDR3 loop: CASSQDRWASGGADTQYF. The DNA of the CDR3 is TGCGCCAGCAGCCAAGATCGGTGGGCTAGCGGGGGGGCCGATACGCAGTATTTT.

In this sample, this clonotype turned up a few times. CDR3 sequence reads: CASSQADAGELFF. In DNA form, the CDR3 reads TGTGCCAGCTCACAGGCGGATGCCGGGGAGCTGTTTTTT. This sequence joins TRBV18 and TRBJ2-2; D is unclear. Deletions cut 4 bases from V and 6 bases from J, with 9 bases between. Germline V gives CDR1 KGHSH, CDR2 LQKENI. The CDR3 has 13 amino acids.

In this sample, this clonotype turned up a few times. The chain links TRBV29-1 to TRBJ1-4; D might be TRBD1 (6 bases). The germline V gene encodes CDR1 SQVTM and CDR2 ANQGSEA. The CDR3 has 14 residues. Trimming cost V 0 bases and J 4 bases, with 9 bases left between them. CDR3 sequence (DNA): TGCAGCGTTGAAGATACAGGGTTTAATGAAAAACTGTTTTTT. Protein sequence: CSVEDTGFNEKLFF.

This clonotype was found a few times. The chain links TRBV2 to TRBJ1-1; D not certain. This CDR3 is built from 13 residues. The germline V gene encodes CDR1 SNHLY and CDR2 FYNNEI. The ends were cut back, 3 bases at V and 4 bases at J, with 9 bases in the middle. CDR3 residues: CASSDRSATEAFF. The DNA of the CDR3 is TGTGCCAGCAGTGACAGGTCCGCCACTGAAGCTTTCTTT.

In this sample, this clonotype turned up a few times. This sequence joins TRBV15 and TRBJ2-7; D unclear. CDR1 is LNHNV and CDR2 is YYDKDF in the germline V gene (reference sequence). V lost 3 bases to trimming and J lost 6 bases, with 15 bases between them. The CDR3 spans 14 residues. CDR3 in DNA: TGTGCCACCAGCAGGGATGTAGTCATAGGCGAGCAGTACTTC. This translates into CATSRDVVIGEQYF.

This clonotype was observed many times. The CDR3 loop reads CSVPYSGTDTQYF. The DNA for the CDR3 is TGCAGCGTCCCCTACAGCGGCACAGATACGCAGTATTTT. The chain combines TRBV29-1 with TRBJ2-3; D is undetermined. The CDR3 extends over 13 amino acids. The germline CDR1 and CDR2 sequences are SQVTM and ANQGSEA. The V gene lost 6 bases and the J gene lost 1 base, with 11 bases spanning the gap.

This clonotype showed up just a few times. The V and J genes are TRBV27 and TRBJ2-7; the match to TRBD2 covers 8 bases. V lost 6 bases to trimming and J lost 0 bases; unmatched junction nucleotides: 10. The CDR3 loop spans 16 amino acids. Germline-derived CDR1 and CDR2 are MNHEY and SMNVEV (reference sequence). The CDR3 spells CASSSPLAASSYEQYF. Written as DNA, the CDR3 is TGTGCCAGCAGCTCTCCACTAGCGGCCAGCTCCTACGAGCAGTACTTC.

This clonotype was seen many times. This chain joins TRBV20-1 and TRBJ2-2; TRBD2 agrees at 9 bases. Germline assignment: CDR1 DFQATT and CDR2 SNEGSKA (reference sequence). The CDR3 contains 15 residues. The V and J ends lost 4 bases and 2 bases, in that order; junction bases with no gene match: 5. For the CDR3, the DNA is TGCAGTGCTACAACTAGCGGGCCTAACACCGGGGAGCTGTTTTTT. This sequence encodes CSATTSGPNTGELFF.

In nucleotides, the CDR3 is TGCAGTGCCGAAGGGCGGATGCCCTACAATGAGCAGTTCTTC. Translated: CSAEGRMPYNEQFF. The chain couples TRBV20-1 to TRBJ2-1, with D hard to call. Germline V lookup: CDR1 DFQATT, CDR2 SNEGSKA (reference sequence). Trimming left V 6 bases short and J 2 bases short, with 14 bases between. The CDR3 spans 14 residues.

This clonotype occurred many times. The gene calls are TRBV5-1 and TRBJ1-4; maybe TRBD1 (6 bases). V was shortened by 7 bases and J by 6 bases, with 19 bases between the two germline ends. The CDR3 totals 15 residues. CDR1 and CDR2 (germline): SGHRS, YFSETQ. The CDR3 loop reads CASGRGTPGDEKLFF. For the CDR3, the DNA is TGCGCCAGCGGACGGGGAACCCCAGGGGATGAAAAACTGTTTTTT.

CDR3 sequence (DNA): TGTGCCAGCAGCTGGGAAGGTTGGGTCCCTGGGGCCAACGTCCTGACTTTC. The encoded protein is CASSWEGWVPGANVLTF. J is TRBJ2-6 and V is TRBV7-9, with D unresolved. The CDR3 is 17 amino acids. Trimming left V 4 bases short and J 2 bases short, with 15 bases between. Looked up from germline, CDR1 is SEHNR and CDR2 is FQNEAQ (reference sequence).

V is TRBV7-9 and J is TRBJ2-1; 8 bases are a match to TRBD2. Germline V CDR1 and CDR2: SEHNR, FQNEAQ (reference sequence). The CDR3 consists of 15 residues. With 3 bases clipped from V and 9 bases from J, the junction kept 10 bases outside the gene matches. Written as DNA, the CDR3 is TGTGCCAGCAGCTTTGAAGCGGGAGATGGGCTTGAGCAGTTCTTC. Its translation is CASSFEAGDGLEQFF.

This clonotype was observed a handful of times. The chain carries TRBV27 and TRBJ1-6; D may be TRBD1 (5 bases). Germline CDR1 and CDR2: MNHEY and SMNVEV (reference sequence). The CDR3 extends over 14 amino acids. Trimming removed 6 bases at V and 10 bases at J, with 16 bases between. CDR3 protein: CASRLDSIISPLHF. CDR3 bases: TGTGCCAGCAGACTCGACAGCATAATATCACCCCTCCACTTT.

The chain employs TRBV24-1 and TRBJ2-3, with D uncertain. Trimming took 5 bases from V and 0 from J, leaving 14 bases between them. The CDR3 spans 16 residues. The V gene's germline CDR1 is KGHDR and CDR2 SFDVKD. The CDR3 here is CATSVNRRSSTDTQYF. The DNA for the CDR3 is TGTGCCACCAGTGTCAACAGAAGATCTAGCACAGATACGCAGTATTTT.

CDR3 sequence reads: CASSLDPSDTQYF. The CDR3 bases are TGTGCCAGCAGCTTAGACCCCTCAGATACGCAGTATTTT. This chain joins TRBV7-2 and TRBJ2-3; D gene ambiguous. This CDR3 spans 13 amino acids. From germline, CDR1 is SGHTA and CDR2 FQGNSA. V was cut by 1 base and J by 4 bases, with 6 bases left in between.

This clonotype showed up many times. DNA of the CDR3: TGCAGTGCTAGGACAGGGGTCTCCTACGAGCAGTACTTC. As protein: CSARTGVSYEQYF. J is TRBJ2-7 and V is TRBV20-1; 8 positions agree with TRBD1. Germline loops: CDR1 DFQATT, CDR2 SNEGSKA (reference sequence). Trimming cost V 3 bases and J 0 bases; bases outside gene matches: 1. This CDR3 contains 13 residues.

A remark on this clonotype: Being one base from a much bigger clone, this may be a read error. This chain links TRBV4-3 with TRBJ1-5; 7 nucleotides agree with TRBD1. This CDR3 has 15 amino acids. Germline V gives CDR1 LGHNA, CDR2 YSLEER. The CDR3 coding sequence is TGCGACAGCAGCCAAGAGCCAGGGGGGAATCAGCCCCAGCATTTT. Amino acids: CDSSQEPGGNQPQHF.